This passage covers 28 T cell receptor beta chains from one sample sequenced in a study of T cells in Graves' hyperthyroidism and ophthalmopathy. There were TCR beta CDR3 regions amplified from RNA transcripts. Primed by the HTBI set, a first-round RT-PCR was run on the TCR CDR3. TCRdb re-called the multiplex PCR reads through MiXCR, storing one row per CDR3 protein. The sample contains about 300,000 distinct CDR3 sequences, less than 20% of which appear only once. The source material was blood. Source of these receptors: a man aged 45-65 years with Graves' ophthalmopathy.

This clonotype was counted between two and nine times. This chain links TRBV4-3 with TRBJ2-3; 7 nucleotides align to TRBD1. Germline CDR1 reads LGHNA; CDR2 reads YSLEER. The CDR3 consists of 15 residues. V lost 3 bases to trimming and J lost 0 bases; unmatched junction nucleotides: 3. DNA of the CDR3: TGCGCCAGCAGCCACAGGACAGGTAGCACAGATACGCAGTATTTT. Translated, it gives CASSHRTGSTDTQYF.

This clonotype was recorded many times. In nucleotides, the CDR3 is TGTGCCAGCAGCTTCCCAGCTGGGACAGGGGGGGGAACCTACGAGCAGTACTTC. Translation: CASSFPAGTGGGTYEQYF. V and J are TRBV7-8 and TRBJ2-7; 11 nucleotides line up with TRBD1. This CDR3 is 18 amino acids long. CDR1 and CDR2 from the germline V gene are SGHVS and FQNEAQ. V shed 3 bases, J shed 2 bases, and the junction held 12 bases outside the gene matches.

This clonotype occurred many times. The rearrangement joins TRBV27 to TRBJ2-1, with D unresolved. Germline V gives CDR1 MNHEY, CDR2 SMNVEV (reference sequence). The CDR3 consists of 19 residues. V shed 5 bases and J shed 0 bases, with 23 bases lying between them. CDR3 protein: CASSIVGSGPESSYNEQFF. The DNA of the CDR3 is TGTGCCAGCAGTATAGTGGGCTCCGGACCGGAGAGCTCCTACAATGAGCAGTTCTTC.

This clonotype occurred many times. This sequence joins TRBV7-3 and TRBJ2-2, with D possibly TRBD1 on 6 matching bases. Per germline, CDR1 SGHTA and CDR2 FQGTGA. The V end lost 5 bases, the J end lost 11 bases, and 12 bases lay between the germline ends. This CDR3 contains 12 residues. The CDR3: CASSEQGYELFF. CDR3 bases: TGTGCCAGCAGCGAACAGGGCTACGAGCTGTTTTTT.

This clonotype was seen ten or more times. J is TRBJ2-1 and V is TRBV6-1, with TRBD2 matching 7 bases. The ends lost 0 bases at V and 9 bases at J; junction bases unmatched: 5. CDR1 is MNHNS and CDR2 is SASEGT in the germline V gene. The length of the CDR3 is 14 residues. This CDR3 is CASSEAIRGGEQFF. DNA of the CDR3: TGTGCCAGCAGTGAAGCTATCCGCGGGGGTGAGCAGTTCTTC.

This clonotype was counted at least ten times. The rearrangement links TRBV6-1 to TRBJ1-2; possible D gene TRBD1, 5 bases. V lost 5 bases and J lost 5, with 15 bases in between. This CDR3 has 14 amino acids. In germline, CDR1 is MNHNS, CDR2 SASEGT. CDR3 DNA: TGTGCCAGCAGTCCCGGGACGGCATCTTATGGCTACACCTTC. Its protein is CASSPGTASYGYTF.

This clonotype was seen ten or more times. J is TRBJ2-7 and V is TRBV11-2; possibly TRBD2 for D (5 bases). V was trimmed by 5 bases and J by 2 bases, leaving 19 bases between them. Germline V gene sequence: CDR1 SGHAT, CDR2 FQNNGV. The CDR3 runs 16 residues. In DNA form, the CDR3 reads TGTGCCAGCAGCGGAGGCACAGTCAATGGTGCCTACGAGCAGTACTTC. It codes for CASSGGTVNGAYEQYF.

Ten or more counts support this clonotype. The V gene is TRBV20-1, the J gene TRBJ2-7; possibly TRBD1 for D (6 bases). The CDR3 totals 14 residues. The germline V gene encodes CDR1 DFQATT and CDR2 SNEGSKA (reference sequence). V lost 0 bases and J lost 6, with 15 bases in between. The CDR3 DNA is TGCAGTGCTAGAGATGCAGGGGCGCCCAGCGAGCAGTACTTC. Residues: CSARDAGAPSEQYF.

This rearrangement joins TRBV6-1 to TRBJ2-7; D possibly matches TRBD1 or TRBD2 (5 bases each). Trimming pared 9 bases from V and 3 bases from J, leaving 12 bases between. CDR3 length: 12 amino acids. Germline V gives CDR1 MNHNS, CDR2 SASEGT. This chain's CDR3 is CASGDGHYEQYF. For the CDR3, the DNA is TGTGCCAGTGGGGACGGCCACTACGAGCAGTACTTC.

This clonotype appeared a few times. This chain connects TRBV30 to TRBJ1-5; D gene ambiguous. V was pared by 4 bases and J by 0 bases, with 13 bases between. This CDR3 has 15 amino acids. CDR1 and CDR2 (germline): GTSNPN, SVGIG (reference sequence). CDR3: CAWTPGPYSNQPQHF. In DNA, the CDR3 is TGTGCCTGGACTCCCGGACCCTATAGCAATCAGCCCCAGCATTTT. Looking up the rest from reference TRBV30 and TRBJ1-5 gives the full variable domain: SQTIHQWPATLVQPVGSPLSLECTVEGTSNPNLYWYRQAAGRGLQLLFYSVGIGQISSEVPQNLSASRPQDRQFILSSKKLLLSDSGFYLCAWTPGPYSNQPQHFGDGTRLSIL.

The table lists this clonotype with many counts. This chain links TRBV28 with TRBJ1-2; a possible D gene is TRBD1 (6 bases). Trimming took off 8 bases at V and 2 bases at J, with 12 bases between the two ends. Germline V gene lookup returns CDR1 MDHEN and CDR2 SYDVKM. The CDR3 is 13 residues long. CDR3 nucleotides: TGTGCCAGCTCCGGGACACCGAACTATGGCTACACCTTC. Translating gives CASSGTPNYGYTF.

Notes on this clonotype: A clone one base away is much larger, so this may be a read error. This chain links TRBV27 with TRBJ2-7; 9 positions agree with TRBD1. The germline CDR1 and CDR2 sequences are MNHEY and SMNVEV (reference sequence). The CDR3 covers 15 residues. CDR3 region: CASSFGTGRSYERYF. For the CDR3, the DNA is TGTGCCAGCAGTTTCGGGACAGGGAGATCCTACGAGCGGTACTTC.

This sequence joins TRBV5-1 and TRBJ2-3; 8 nucleotides match TRBD1. V dropped 0 bases and J dropped 12; count of bases not matched to a gene: 12. This CDR3 is built from 15 residues. Germline CDR1 reads SGHRS; CDR2 reads YFSETQ. The CDR3 spells CASSLATGQASSQYF. DNA of the CDR3: TGCGCCAGCAGCTTGGCCACGGGACAGGCTTCTTCACAGTATTTT.

This clonotype was counted many times. The V gene is TRBV5-1, the J gene TRBJ1-1, with 7 bases fitting TRBD1. The CDR3 totals 16 residues. The junction had 9 bases not matched to a gene; V was cut back by 4 bases and J by 0 bases. From germline, CDR1 is SGHRS and CDR2 YFSETQ. The CDR3 spells CASSTDREGVNTEAFF. The CDR3 DNA sequence: TGCGCCAGCAGCACCGACAGGGAAGGGGTGAACACTGAAGCTTTCTTT. Full variable domain (missing parts from reference TRBV5-1 and TRBJ1-1): KAGVTQTPRYLIKTRGQQVTLSCSPISGHRSVSWYQQTPGQGLQFLFEYFSETQRNKGNFPGRFSGRQFSNSRSEMNVSTLELGDSALYLCASSTDREGVNTEAFFGQGTRLTVV.

This clonotype was recorded at least ten times. The chain joins TRBV20-1 to TRBJ2-7; D is possibly TRBD2 (6 bases). Trimming left V 4 bases short and J 6 bases short, with 19 bases between. Germline V gives CDR1 DFQATT, CDR2 SNEGSKA (reference sequence). There are 14 residues in the CDR3. The CDR3 spells CSATSTAGGTEQYF. CDR3 sequence (DNA): TGCAGTGCTACCTCAACCGCCGGGGGTACCGAGCAGTACTTC.

This clonotype was counted between two and nine times. A much larger clone lies a single base off, so this may be a read error. V usage is TRBV6-1 and J usage is TRBJ1-5; unclear D gene. Germline values: CDR1 MNHNS, CDR2 SASEGT. The CDR3 is 14 residues long. V dropped 5 bases and J dropped 0 bases, with 8 bases sitting between them. Here the CDR3 reads CASSRLYSNQPQHF. As DNA, the CDR3 is TGTGCCAGCAGTCGGCTTTATAGCAATCAGCCCCAGCATTTT.

This chain links TRBV29-1 with TRBJ1-1; D is possibly TRBD1 (5 bases). This CDR3 is built from 12 residues. The V gene's germline CDR1 is SQVTM and CDR2 ANQGSEA. The V end lost 7 bases, the J end lost 4 bases, and 13 bases lay between the germline ends. For the CDR3, the DNA is TGCAGCGGGAAAACAGGAGTCACTGAAGCTTTCTTT. This sequence encodes CSGKTGVTEAFF.

This clonotype occurred many times. The gene calls are TRBV28 and TRBJ1-2; no reliable D call. The CDR3 is 13 amino acids. Trimming cost V 2 bases and J 2 bases, with 6 bases left between them. The germline CDR1 and CDR2 sequences are MDHEN and SYDVKM. Written as DNA, the CDR3 is TGTGCCAGCAGTTTACAGCTGAACTATGGCTACACCTTC. It yields the protein CASSLQLNYGYTF.

This clonotype was picked up many times. The CDR3 DNA reads TGCAGTGCTAGGGACCGGGACCAAGAGACCCAGTACTTC. This sequence encodes CSARDRDQETQYF. The chain is built from TRBV20-1 and TRBJ2-5; D is unclear. CDR3 length: 13 residues. V dropped 3 bases and J dropped 0 bases, with 8 bases sitting between them. Per germline, CDR1 DFQATT and CDR2 SNEGSKA (reference sequence).

This clonotype was seen ten or more times. At one end, the junction sequence differs from germline, possibly due to a read error. The rearrangement joins TRBV7-7 to TRBJ2-5; D is possibly TRBD2 (6 bases). Germline CDR1 and CDR2: SSHAT and FNYEAQ (reference sequence). The CDR3 loop spans 13 amino acids. In DNA form, the CDR3 reads TGTGCTAGCAGCGGAGGGGTCCAAGAGACCCAGTACTTC. Amino acids: CASSGGVQETQYF. Full variable domain (rest looked up from reference TRBV7-7 and TRBJ2-5): GAGVSQSPRYKVTKRGQDVTLRCDPISSHATLYWYQQALGQGPEFLTYFNYEAQPDKSGLPSDRFSAERPEGSISTLTIQRTEQRDSAMYRCASSGGVQETQYFGPGTRLLVL.

This clonotype was observed a handful of times. The V and J genes are TRBV24-1 and TRBJ1-5; D ambiguous. The ends were cut back, 6 bases at V and 1 base at J, with 6 bases in the middle. Germline CDR1 reads KGHDR; CDR2 reads SFDVKD. The CDR3 is 13 residues long. DNA for the CDR3: TGTGCCACCAGTCACGGGAGCAATCAGCCCCAGCATTTT. It is translated as CATSHGSNQPQHF.

The V gene is TRBV5-1, the J gene TRBJ2-2; D gene unclear. From germline, CDR1 is SGHRS and CDR2 YFSETQ. V lost 7 bases and J 4 bases, leaving 8 bases between the germline ends. CDR3 length: 12 residues. This CDR3 is CASSYSTGELFF. Written as DNA, the CDR3 is TGCGCCAGCTCGTATTCCACCGGGGAGCTGTTTTTT.

The genes are TRBV29-1 and TRBJ2-3, with 7 bases matching TRBD1. The ends lost 0 bases at V and 4 bases at J; junction bases unmatched: 7. CDR1 is SQVTM and CDR2 is ANQGSEA in the germline V gene. The CDR3 has 15 amino acids. DNA for the CDR3: TGCAGCGTTGAAGATGGGGTACAGGGGTCAGATACGCAGTATTTT. Its translation is CSVEDGVQGSDTQYF.

This clonotype was seen ten or more times. The chain is built from TRBV6-1 and TRBJ1-5, with D tentatively TRBD1 (5 bases). Trimming left V 3 bases short and J 4 bases short, with 10 bases between. Germline-derived CDR1 and CDR2 are MNHNS and SASEGT. The CDR3 consists of 14 residues. The CDR3 region is CASSEDWGNQPQHF. As DNA, the CDR3 is TGTGCCAGCAGTGAGGATTGGGGGAATCAGCCCCAGCATTTT.

The gene calls are TRBV19 and TRBJ2-2; D perhaps matches TRBD1 (5 bases). V dropped 2 bases and J dropped 4 bases, with 26 bases sitting between them. The V gene's germline CDR1 is LNHDA and CDR2 SQIVND (reference sequence). The CDR3 is 20 residues long. The CDR3 spells CASSIRAVGQTLLATGELFF. The CDR3 bases are TGTGCCAGTAGTATACGGGCAGTCGGACAAACCCTATTGGCCACCGGGGAGCTGTTTTTT.

V is TRBV7-9 and J is TRBJ2-1; weak D call: TRBD2 (6 bases). V lost 1 base, J lost 9 bases, and 13 bases lay in between. Germline V CDR1 and CDR2: SEHNR, FQNEAQ (reference sequence). This CDR3 spans 14 amino acids. CDR3 nucleotide sequence: TGTGCCAGCAGCTTAGAACTACTAGCAGTTGAGCAGTTCTTC. As protein: CASSLELLAVEQFF.

The chain couples TRBV5-1 to TRBJ2-4; TRBD2 aligns across 7 bases. The germline V gene encodes CDR1 SGHRS and CDR2 YFSETQ. This CDR3 comprises 18 residues. V shed 3 bases, J shed 0 bases, and the junction held 12 bases outside the gene matches. CDR3 nucleotides: TGCGCCAGCAGCTCCCCCCCCCCCAGCGGGATAGCCAAAAACATTCAGTACTTC. It specifies CASSSPPPSGIAKNIQYF.

The V and J genes are TRBV5-1 and TRBJ2-1; a weak D match, TRBD1 (6 bases). Germline CDR1 SGHRS, CDR2 YFSETQ. V lost 4 bases, J lost 5 bases, and 16 bases lay in between. The CDR3 spans 15 residues. CDR3: CASSLKDSRHNEQFF. Here the CDR3 DNA reads TGCGCCAGCAGCCTCAAGGACAGTCGGCACAATGAGCAGTTCTTC.